This is a list of T cell receptor beta chains from one sample in a study of CD8+CD57+ T cells in acquired aplastic anemia. TCRdb itself ran the reads through MiXCR, one entry per CDR3 protein. The table lists 90,000 to 150,000 distinct CDR3 sequences, under 60% of them singletons, with roughly 30% in the top ten. What was sequenced was sorted CD4+, CD8+, or CD8+CD57+ T cells (not recorded which) from PBMCs. These receptors were collected from a human donor with aplastic anemia. Each CDR3 is given without its conserved first and last residue.

v_call: TRBV2; j_call: TRBJ1-5; cdr3_aa: ASRFRGDETQH
v_call: TRBV2; j_call: TRBJ2-7; cdr3_aa: ASWATRSYEQY
v_call: TRBV20-1; j_call: TRBJ2-1; cdr3_aa: SAWTVNEQF
v_call: TRBV15; j_call: TRBJ2-3; cdr3_aa: ATAREGQGTDTQY
v_call: TRBV6-1; j_call: TRBJ1-2; cdr3_aa: ASRTAQGGYT
v_call: TRBV2; j_call: TRBJ2-7; cdr3_aa: ASTTDMAGEQY
v_call: TRBV12-3/TRBV12-4; j_call: TRBJ2-3; cdr3_aa: ASSFSTDTQY
v_call: TRBV10-1; j_call: TRBJ2-5; cdr3_aa: ASRGYRVAVETQY
v_call: TRBV10-3; j_call: TRBJ2-6; cdr3_aa: AIGAGSSGANVLT
v_call: TRBV20-1; j_call: TRBJ2-5; cdr3_aa: SAQRGVQETQY
v_call: TRBV19; j_call: TRBJ2-5; cdr3_aa: ASSSDRVPETQY
v_call: TRBV24-1; j_call: TRBJ2-7; cdr3_aa: ATAGAQAYEQY
v_call: TRBV5-1; j_call: TRBJ2-1; cdr3_aa: ASSNRGEQF
v_call: TRBV11-2; j_call: TRBJ2-1; cdr3_aa: ASSLGGIDEQF
v_call: TRBV12-3/TRBV12-4; j_call: TRBJ1-1; cdr3_aa: ASTRGSGEAF
v_call: TRBV2; j_call: TRBJ1-5; cdr3_aa: ASTLDRGGNQPQH
v_call: TRBV6-6; j_call: TRBJ1-1; cdr3_aa: ASSSGGQGQNTEAF
v_call: TRBV24-1; j_call: TRBJ2-1; cdr3_aa: ATSRVGENEQF
v_call: TRBV6-2/TRBV6-3; j_call: TRBJ1-1; cdr3_aa: ASSSGRTNTEAF
v_call: TRBV2; j_call: TRBJ2-5; cdr3_aa: AAGTDPQGGRD
v_call: TRBV13; j_call: TRBJ2-1; cdr3_aa: ASSESTSGSGGVF
v_call: TRBV10-2; j_call: TRBJ2-7; cdr3_aa: ASSELPYEQY
v_call: TRBV24-1; j_call: TRBJ2-7; cdr3_aa: ATSGGLSYEQY
v_call: TRBV29-1; j_call: TRBJ2-7; cdr3_aa: GVGGTFKNSYEQY
v_call: TRBV19; j_call: TRBJ1-1; cdr3_aa: ASSIQGGTEAF
v_call: TRBV2; j_call: TRBJ2-7; cdr3_aa: ASTRSQGLYEQY
v_call: TRBV24-1; j_call: TRBJ2-7; cdr3_aa: ATSDPGTGSYEQD
v_call: TRBV6-5; j_call: TRBJ2-2; cdr3_aa: ASSLPYAGELF
v_call: TRBV29-1; j_call: TRBJ2-5; cdr3_aa: SAVSSGGGEETQY
v_call: TRBV4-1; j_call: TRBJ2-7; cdr3_aa: ASSQRAGKAYEQY
v_call: TRBV10-3; j_call: TRBJ1-1; cdr3_aa: AISEYRGNTEAF
v_call: TRBV7-2; j_call: TRBJ2-7; cdr3_aa: ASSLNGRGPYEQY
v_call: TRBV13; j_call: TRBJ1-2; cdr3_aa: ASTLLPGTGPYGYT
v_call: TRBV2; j_call: TRBJ1-2; cdr3_aa: ASRRRTEGYT
v_call: TRBV15; j_call: TRBJ1-4; cdr3_aa: ATRQDRGPGEKLF
v_call: TRBV5-1; j_call: TRBJ2-3; cdr3_aa: ASSPRGATDTQY
v_call: TRBV20-1; j_call: TRBJ2-7; cdr3_aa: SASSRVYEQY
v_call: TRBV7-9; j_call: TRBJ1-1; cdr3_aa: ASSADVNTEAF
v_call: TRBV15; j_call: TRBJ2-2; cdr3_aa: ATSGQDGGTGELS
v_call: TRBV19; j_call: TRBJ1-1; cdr3_aa: ASSSQAGTEAY
v_call: TRBV15; j_call: TRBJ2-7; cdr3_aa: ATSRDRRGPPSTYEQY
v_call: TRBV29-1; j_call: TRBJ1-4; cdr3_aa: SVDTGTGTNEKLF
v_call: TRBV12-3/TRBV12-4; j_call: TRBJ2-7; cdr3_aa: ASSYRSREYEQY
v_call: TRBV27; j_call: TRBJ2-5; cdr3_aa: ASSWGQGARQTQY
v_call: TRBV2; j_call: TRBJ1-2; cdr3_aa: ASSGGGQGNYGYT
v_call: TRBV5-4; j_call: TRBJ2-2; cdr3_aa: ASSFLGATGELF
v_call: TRBV27; j_call: TRBJ2-7; cdr3_aa: ASRVGRGAFEQY
v_call: TRBV19; j_call: TRBJ2-1; cdr3_aa: ASSISGGEYEQF
v_call: TRBV15; j_call: TRBJ2-7; cdr3_aa: ATSHGAGQGAGEQY
v_call: TRBV12-3/TRBV12-4; j_call: TRBJ1-1; cdr3_aa: ASRTPGVLAEAF
v_call: TRBV7-6; j_call: TRBJ1-6; cdr3_aa: ASSPEGDSANSPLH